This TCR beta chain came from a study of T-cell memory formation after mild COVID-19. Whole-study findings and limits: Contracting clones from day 15 to 85 had balanced CD4/CD8; later expanders favoured CD4+.

TCRdb re-analysed the 5' RACE reads in MiXCR, keeping a single row per CDR3 protein. The sample includes 400,000 or so distinct CDR3 sequences, around 20% of them seen just once. The CDR3 length is 21 residues. The germline gives CDR1 SGHDT, CDR2 YYEEEE. Trimming left V 0 bases short and J 1 base short, with 23 bases between. This clonotype was counted only a few times. The antigen remains undetermined. The gene calls are TRBV5-6 and TRBJ2-6; D is ambiguous. The specimen was PBMCs or a T cell subset sorted from them (not recorded which). The TCR comes from an adult woman who had mild COVID-19 (a few samples of this study predate the infection). Cell type and time point are not known. The CDR3, as DNA: TGTGCCAGCAGCTTGGCCTTACATTTTCTCCCCCTCCTTTCTGGGGCCAACGTCCTGACTTTC. Its protein is CASSLALHFLPLLSGANVLTF. Filled out from reference TRBV5-6 and TRBJ2-6, the complete variable domain reads DAGVTQSPTHLIKTRGQQVTLRCSPKSGHDTVSWYQQALGQGPQFIFQYYEEEERQRGNFPDRFSGHQFPNYSSELNVNALLLGDSALYLCASSLALHFLPLLSGANVLTFGAGSRLTVL.